Listed here are 7 T cell receptor beta chains from one sample, sequenced in a study of OX40 agonist ivuxolimab in advanced cancers. This table comes from immunoSEQ multiplex PCR, and its TCRdb copy is limited to in-frame clones, with some not included. The table shows about 98,000 clones, with about nine tenths occurring only once. The sequencing used CD4+ or CD8+ T cells sorted from blood, collected in a trial of the OX40 agonist ivuxolimab. Receptors were obtained from an adult with an advanced solid tumor such as melanoma, head and neck, liver or kidney cancer.

The CDR3 nucleotides are TGTGCCAGCAGCTTCCCGGCGGGAGGAAGCACAGATACGCAGTATTTT. It translates to CASSFPAGGSTDTQYF. This rearrangement joins TRBV7-2 to TRBJ2-3; the match to TRBD2 covers 8 bases. The CDR3 spans 16 residues. V was clipped by 3 bases and J by 0 bases; unmatched bases: 5. CDR1 is SGHTA, CDR2 FQGNSA, per germline.

This rearrangement joins TRBV2 to TRBJ2-7, with 11 bases identical to TRBD2. Germline V lookup: CDR1 SNHLY, CDR2 FYNNEI. Trimming cost V 11 bases and J 2 bases; bases outside gene matches: 20. The CDR3 length is 18 residues. The DNA of the CDR3 is TGTGCCTCGACGAGGAGGACTAGCGGGCTCCCTGGGACCTACGAGCAGTACTTC. Its translation: CASTRRTSGLPGTYEQYF.

V and J are TRBV6-5 and TRBJ2-5, with TRBD2 identical over 11 bases. This CDR3 contains 15 residues. V gave up 6 bases and J gave up 0 bases; unmatched junction bases: 3. Germline CDR1 and CDR2: MNHEY and SVGAGI. CDR3: CASRTTSGNQETQYF. DNA of the CDR3: TGTGCCAGCAGGACGACTAGCGGGAACCAAGAGACCCAGTACTTC.

The sample holds one count of this clone. The chain combines TRBV7-9 with TRBJ2-7; weak D call: TRBD1 (6 bases). Germline V gives CDR1 SEHNR, CDR2 FQNEAQ (reference sequence). V shed 4 bases and J shed 1 base, with 14 bases lying between them. The CDR3 length is 15 residues. The CDR3 is CASSSTGKGSYEQYF. CDR3 coding DNA: TGTGCCAGCAGCTCTACAGGGAAGGGATCCTACGAGCAGTACTTC.

The V call is TRBV27, the J call TRBJ1-5; D is possibly TRBD1 (6 bases). There are 16 residues in the CDR3. The V and J ends lost 2 bases and 0 bases respectively, with 11 bases between them. Per the germline V gene, CDR1 is MNHEY and CDR2 is SMNVEV (reference sequence). CDR3 protein: CASSLGGASSNQPQHF. The CDR3 DNA reads TGTGCCAGCAGTTTAGGGGGGGCCTCTAGCAATCAGCCCCAGCATTTT.

The chain couples TRBV18 to TRBJ1-1; maybe TRBD1 (5 bases). CDR3 length: 14 amino acids. CDR1 and CDR2 from the germline V gene are KGHSH and LQKENI. Trimming pared 0 bases from V and 8 bases from J, leaving 13 bases between. This CDR3 is CASSPPGTPAEAFF. For the CDR3, the DNA is TGTGCCAGCTCACCACCAGGGACTCCCGCCGAAGCTTTCTTT.

The chain carries TRBV9 and TRBJ1-2, with 8 positions matching TRBD1. This CDR3 contains 16 residues. V shed 3 bases, J shed 4 bases, and the junction held 11 bases outside the gene matches. Germline V lookup: CDR1 SGDLS, CDR2 YYNGEE. The CDR3 DNA follows: TGTGCCAGCAGCGCAGGGGGCGAGCCCCGAGGCTATGGCTACACCTTC. It specifies CASSAGGEPRGYGYTF.